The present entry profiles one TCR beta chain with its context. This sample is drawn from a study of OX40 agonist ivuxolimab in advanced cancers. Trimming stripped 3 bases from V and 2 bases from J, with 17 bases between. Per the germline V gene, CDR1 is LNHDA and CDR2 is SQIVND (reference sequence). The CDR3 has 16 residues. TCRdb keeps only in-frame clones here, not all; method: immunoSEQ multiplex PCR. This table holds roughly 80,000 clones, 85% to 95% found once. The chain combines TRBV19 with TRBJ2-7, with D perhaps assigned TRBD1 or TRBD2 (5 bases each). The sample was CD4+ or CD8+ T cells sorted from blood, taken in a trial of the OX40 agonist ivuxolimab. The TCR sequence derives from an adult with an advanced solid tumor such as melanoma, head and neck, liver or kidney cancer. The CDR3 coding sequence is TGTGCCAGTAGTATGTCGAGAGGGACCCCCACCTACGAGCAGTACTTC. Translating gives CASSMSRGTPTYEQYF. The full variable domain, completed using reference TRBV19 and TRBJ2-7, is DGGITQSPKYLFRKEGQNVTLSCEQNLNHDAMYWYRQDPGQGLRLIYYSQIVNDFQKGDIAEGYSVSREKKESFPLTVTSAQKNPTAFYLCASSMSRGTPTYEQYFGPGTRLTVT.